These 9 T cell receptor beta chains share one sample of origin, sequenced in a study of cytomegalovirus exposure and HLA in healthy donors. The PCR had 60 Vbeta and 13 Jbeta primers. Using immunoSEQ multiplex PCR, the repertoire was profiled, and TCRdb retains in-frame clones only, with some absent. The sample lists nearly 110,000 clones; 70% to 80% were seen once. The material sequenced was PBMCs. The receptor set was obtained from a man aged 55 to 70 in good health and CMV-seronegative.

The chain has TRBV5-1 and TRBJ2-7, with 14 bases fitting TRBD2. J was trimmed by 6 bases and V by 2 bases; bases with no gene match: 7. The V gene's germline CDR1 is SGHRS and CDR2 YFSETQ. This CDR3 contains 16 residues. This chain's CDR3 is CASSFETGTSGGEQYF. CDR3 bases: TGCGCCAGCAGCTTTGAGACCGGGACTAGCGGGGGCGAGCAGTACTTC.

The chain links TRBV2 to TRBJ1-6, with TRBD1 matching 7 bases. CDR1 is SNHLY and CDR2 is FYNNEI in the germline V gene. The CDR3 is made up of 13 amino acids. The junction had 2 bases not matched to a gene; V was cut back by 6 bases and J by 6 bases. Written as DNA, the CDR3 is TGTGCCAGCAGATACAGGGGTAATTCACCCCTCCACTTT. Translating it yields CASRYRGNSPLHF.

The V and J genes are TRBV12-5 and TRBJ2-5, with 8 bases identical to TRBD2. Germline CDR1 reads LGHNT; CDR2 reads FRNRAP. J was trimmed by 4 bases and V by 6 bases; bases with no gene match: 4. CDR3 length: 13 residues. The CDR3 protein is CASGQGLVETQYF. The CDR3 DNA follows: TGTGCTAGTGGACAGGGACTAGTAGAGACCCAGTACTTC.

This sequence joins TRBV5-6 and TRBJ1-6; D uncertain. The germline V gene has CDR1 SGHDT and CDR2 YYEEEE. The V and J ends lost 4 bases and 0 bases respectively, with 8 bases between them. The CDR3 consists of 15 residues. The CDR3, as DNA: TGTGCCAGCAGCCCGGTGCGCTCCTATAATTCACCCCTCCACTTT. It is translated as CASSPVRSYNSPLHF.

The chain carries TRBV6-1 and TRBJ1-1, with D hard to call. V was cut by 2 bases and J by 1 base, with 11 bases left in between. Germline lookup yields CDR1 MNHNS and CDR2 SASEGT. The CDR3 spans 15 residues. CDR3 protein: CASSERLMTNTEAFF. The DNA of the CDR3 is TGTGCCAGCAGTGAAAGACTAATGACGAACACTGAAGCTTTCTTT.

V usage is TRBV13 and J usage is TRBJ2-7; 8 positions match TRBD2. The germline V gene encodes CDR1 PRHDT and CDR2 FYEKMQ (reference sequence). The V segment lost 2 bases and the J segment 5 bases; nucleotides outside the gene matches: 5. The CDR3 runs 14 residues. CDR3 in DNA: TGTGCCAGCAGCTTATGGTCAGCGGGGGACGAGCAGTACTTC. This sequence encodes CASSLWSAGDEQYF.

The chain couples TRBV7-2 to TRBJ1-3, with a tentative D call TRBD1 (5 bases). The CDR3 is made up of 15 amino acids. V was cut by 1 base and J by 1 base, with 8 bases left in between. The germline CDR1 and CDR2 sequences are SGHTA and FQGNSA. CDR3: CASSLVAGSGNTIYF. The CDR3 DNA reads as TGTGCCAGCAGCTTAGTGGCAGGGTCTGGAAACACCATATATTTT.

This clone was seen once. The V and J genes are TRBV11-2 and TRBJ2-2, with a tentative D call TRBD1 (6 bases). Per germline, CDR1 SGHAT and CDR2 FQNNGV. The CDR3 consists of 17 residues. Trimming pared 1 base from V and 6 bases from J, leaving 18 bases between. The CDR3 reads CASSLGRTATRAGELFF. In DNA form, the CDR3 reads TGTGCCAGCAGCTTAGGCCGGACAGCTACGAGGGCCGGGGAGCTGTTTTTT.

The J gene is TRBJ2-1, the V gene TRBV7-3, with 7 bases fitting TRBD2. Germline lookup yields CDR1 SGHTA and CDR2 FQGTGA. The V and J ends lost 1 base and 9 bases, in that order; junction bases with no gene match: 6. The CDR3 loop spans 14 amino acids. This CDR3 reads CASSLRGGDVEQFF. The CDR3 nucleotides read TGTGCCAGCAGCTTAAGGGGGGGGGACGTTGAGCAGTTCTTC.